A selection of T cell receptor beta chains follows, all from one sample in a study of Graves' ophthalmopathy and Graves' hyperthyroidism. TCRdb ran MiXCR on the multiplex PCR reads and lists one entry per CDR3 protein. The profile covers some 350,000 distinct CDR3 sequences, with about 18% appearing a single time and 2.4% taken by the ten largest. Sequencing was done on a sample of peripheral blood. Receptor source: an adult woman with stable Graves' hyperthyroidism. CDR3s leave out the opening cysteine and the closing phenylalanine or tryptophan. A D gene is named only where the DNA matches it firmly.

V	D	CDR3
TRBV6-2/TRBV6-3	.	ASRWGQSAYEQY
TRBV13	.	ASSLGGDETQY
TRBV7-2	.	ASSPGGRGGYT
TRBV28	TRBD2	ASYGPVRGGRRYEQY
TRBV7-2	.	ASSFILGPQETQY
TRBV27	.	ASSLGQYGYGYT
TRBV9	.	ASSHPGAADGYT
TRBV2	TRBD1	ASSEGQGLAKNIKY
TRBV20-1	.	SASDVGRPSGELF
TRBV6-5	.	AARLSSNQPQH
TRBV6-1	.	ASSEAEQY
TRBV4-1	TRBD1	ASSHTFRQGGLVYEAF
TRBV2	.	ASSEAGGDAYEQY
TRBV28	.	ASSIRHLRREQY
TRBV20-1	TRBD1	SARDARNRGPGETQY
TRBV6-5	.	ASSYLGQETQY
TRBV6-1	.	ASSRDHEQY